This TCR beta chain was recorded in a study of CD8 T cells in ankylosing spondylitis. Notes on this clonotype: What it recognizes is unknown.

TCRdb passed the 5' RACE reads through MiXCR, listing each CDR3 protein once. The sample yields some 120,000 distinct CDR3 sequences, around 13% seen once. Broader study findings: Seven or eight highly homologous variants formed a TCR beta motif that appeared characteristic of ankylosing spondylitis blood.

CDR3 length equals 15 residues. Trimming removed 3 bases from V and 2 bases from J; junction bases left unmatched: 2. Per the germline V gene, CDR1 is SGDLS and CDR2 is YYNGEE. This chain uses TRBV9 with TRBJ2-5, with 12 nucleotides matching TRBD2. The sequenced sample was blood, either unsorted or a sorted T cell fraction (not recorded which). This sequence originates from a female donor with ankylosing spondylitis or in good health (not recorded which). The CDR3 coding sequence is TGTGCCAGCAGCGCCGGACTAGCGGGACAAGAGACCCAGTACTTC. Translated, it gives CASSAGLAGQETQYF. Combining the CDR3 with reference TRBV9 and TRBJ2-5 gives the whole variable domain DSGVTQTPKHLITATGQRVTLRCSPRSGDLSVYWYQQSLDQGLQFLIQYYNGEERAKGNILERFSAQQFPDLHSELNLSSLELGDSALYFCASSAGLAGQETQYFGPGTRLLVL.